This T cell receptor beta chain stems from a study of shared clonotypes between healthy human individuals. The table came from immunoSEQ multiplex PCR; TCRdb's copy has only in-frame clones and leaves some out. Here the sample spans over a million clones, about 75% being singletons. The trim removed 7 bases at V and 7 bases at J, leaving 6 bases unmatched. The CDR3 has 12 residues. Germline CDR1 is SNHLY and CDR2 is FYNNEI. Sequenced: memory CD4+ T cells sorted from blood. Indicated subset: CD45RA-negative fraction. This chain links TRBV2 with TRBJ1-1; 7 bases line up with TRBD1. The receptor was isolated from a man aged 18 to 30 in good health. The CDR3 nucleotides read TGTGCCAGCACCCCAGGGGGAAGTGAAGCTTTCTTT. This gives the protein CASTPGGSEAFF. The full variable domain, rest sourced from reference TRBV2 and TRBJ1-1, is EPEVTQTPSHQVTQMGQEVILRCVPISNHLYFYWYRQILGQKVEFLVSFYNNEISEKSEIFDDQFSVERPDGSNFTLKIRSTKLEDSAMYFCASTPGGSEAFFGQGTRLTVV.